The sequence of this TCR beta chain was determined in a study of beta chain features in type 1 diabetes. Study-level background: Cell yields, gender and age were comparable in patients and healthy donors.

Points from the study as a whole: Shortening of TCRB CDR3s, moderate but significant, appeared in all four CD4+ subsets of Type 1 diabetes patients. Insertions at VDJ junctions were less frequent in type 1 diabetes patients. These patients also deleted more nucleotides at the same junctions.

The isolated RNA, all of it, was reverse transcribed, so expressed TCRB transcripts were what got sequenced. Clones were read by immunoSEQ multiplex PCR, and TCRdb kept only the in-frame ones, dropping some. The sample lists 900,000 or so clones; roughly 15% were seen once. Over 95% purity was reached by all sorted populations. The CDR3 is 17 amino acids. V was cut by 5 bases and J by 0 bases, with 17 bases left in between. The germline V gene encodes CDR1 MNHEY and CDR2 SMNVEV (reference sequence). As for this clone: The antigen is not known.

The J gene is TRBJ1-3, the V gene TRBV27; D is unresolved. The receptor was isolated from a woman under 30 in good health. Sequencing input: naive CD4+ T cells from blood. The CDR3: CASSPTVPALSGNTIYF. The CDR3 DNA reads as TGTGCCAGCAGTCCCACGGTTCCGGCCCTCTCTGGAAACACCATATATTTT.